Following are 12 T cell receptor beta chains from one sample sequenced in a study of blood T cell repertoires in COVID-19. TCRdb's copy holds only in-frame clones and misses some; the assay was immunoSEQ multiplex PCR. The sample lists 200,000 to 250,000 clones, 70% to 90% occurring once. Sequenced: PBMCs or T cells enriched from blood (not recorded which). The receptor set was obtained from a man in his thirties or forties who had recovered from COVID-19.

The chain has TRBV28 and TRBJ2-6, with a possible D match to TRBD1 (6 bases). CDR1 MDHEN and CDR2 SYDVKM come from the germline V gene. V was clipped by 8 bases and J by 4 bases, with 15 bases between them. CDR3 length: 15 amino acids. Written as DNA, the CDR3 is TGTGCCAGCGACGAAACAGGGTCCGGGGCCAACGTCCTGACTTTC. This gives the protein CASDETGSGANVLTF.

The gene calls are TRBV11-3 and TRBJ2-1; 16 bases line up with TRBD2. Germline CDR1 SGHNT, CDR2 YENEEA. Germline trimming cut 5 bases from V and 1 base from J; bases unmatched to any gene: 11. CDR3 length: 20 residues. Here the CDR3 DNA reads TGTGCCAGCAGCCAGTCGGGACTAGCGGGGGGGACTGCGTCCTACAATGAGCAGTTCTTC. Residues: CASSQSGLAGGTASYNEQFF. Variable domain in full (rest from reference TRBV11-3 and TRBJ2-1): EAGVVQSPRYKIIEKKQPVAFWCNPISGHNTLYWYLQNLGQGPELLIRYENEEAVDDSQLPKDRFSAERLKGVDSTLKIQPAELGDSAVYLCASSQSGLAGGTASYNEQFFGPGTRLTVL.

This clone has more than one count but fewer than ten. The CDR3 DNA is TGCGCCAGCAGCTTGGCGACAGGGGTTTATGAAAAACTGTTTTTT. It specifies CASSLATGVYEKLFF. V and J are TRBV5-1 and TRBJ1-4; 8 positions agree with TRBD1. The germline gives CDR1 SGHRS, CDR2 YFSETQ. The CDR3 sequence is 15 residues long. V shed 0 bases, J shed 6 bases, and the junction held 4 bases outside the gene matches.

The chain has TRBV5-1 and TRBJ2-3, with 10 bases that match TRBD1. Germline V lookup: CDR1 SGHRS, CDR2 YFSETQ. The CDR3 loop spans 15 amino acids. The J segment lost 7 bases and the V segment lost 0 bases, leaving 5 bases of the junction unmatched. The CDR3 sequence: CASSLAPGQGNTQYF. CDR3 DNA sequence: TGCGCCAGCAGCTTGGCACCGGGACAGGGGAATACGCAGTATTTT.

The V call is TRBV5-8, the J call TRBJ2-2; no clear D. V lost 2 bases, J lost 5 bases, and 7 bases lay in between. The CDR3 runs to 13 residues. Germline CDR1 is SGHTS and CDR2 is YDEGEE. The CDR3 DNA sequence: TGTGCCAGCAGCTTTTACTCGACCGGGGAGCTGTTTTTT. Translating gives CASSFYSTGELFF.

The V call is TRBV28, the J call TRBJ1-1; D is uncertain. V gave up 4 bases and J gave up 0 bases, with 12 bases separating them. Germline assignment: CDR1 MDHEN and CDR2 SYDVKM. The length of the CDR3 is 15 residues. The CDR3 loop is CASSSRLLLNTEAFF. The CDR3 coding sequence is TGTGCCAGCAGTTCCCGACTGTTACTGAACACTGAAGCTTTCTTT.

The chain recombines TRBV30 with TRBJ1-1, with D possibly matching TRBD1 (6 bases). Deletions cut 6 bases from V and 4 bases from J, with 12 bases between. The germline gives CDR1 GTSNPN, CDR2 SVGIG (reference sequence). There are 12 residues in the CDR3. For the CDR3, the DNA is TGTGCCTGCGGACAGAGAGGCACTGAAGCTTTCTTT. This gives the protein CACGQRGTEAFF.

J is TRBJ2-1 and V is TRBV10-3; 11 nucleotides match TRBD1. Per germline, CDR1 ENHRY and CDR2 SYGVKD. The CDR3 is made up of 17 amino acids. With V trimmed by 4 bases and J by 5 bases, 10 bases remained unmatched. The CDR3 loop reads CAISGTGGAPLDNEQFF. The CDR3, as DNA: TGTGCCATCAGTGGGACAGGGGGCGCCCCCCTCGACAATGAGCAGTTCTTC.

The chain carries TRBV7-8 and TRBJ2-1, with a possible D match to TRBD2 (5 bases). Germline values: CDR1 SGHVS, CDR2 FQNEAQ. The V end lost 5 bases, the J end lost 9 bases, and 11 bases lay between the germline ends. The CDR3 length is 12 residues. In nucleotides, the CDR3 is TGTGCCAGCAGCCCCTTACGGGGTGAGCAGTTCTTC. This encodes CASSPLRGEQFF.

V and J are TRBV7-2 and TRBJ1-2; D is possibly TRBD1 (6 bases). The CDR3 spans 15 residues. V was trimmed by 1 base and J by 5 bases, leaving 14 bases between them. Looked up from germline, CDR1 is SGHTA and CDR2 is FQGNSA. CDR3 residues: CASSLDLGATYGYTF. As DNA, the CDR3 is TGTGCCAGCAGCTTAGATCTGGGGGCGACGTATGGCTACACCTTC.

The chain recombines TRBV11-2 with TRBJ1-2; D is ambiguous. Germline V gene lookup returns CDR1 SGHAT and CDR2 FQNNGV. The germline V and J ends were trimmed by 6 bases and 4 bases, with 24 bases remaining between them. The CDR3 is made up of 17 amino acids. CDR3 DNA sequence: TGTGCCAGCAGTTCCATCCGGACCTCCGGAGGTGGCTATGGCTACACCTTC. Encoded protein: CASSSIRTSGGGYGYTF.

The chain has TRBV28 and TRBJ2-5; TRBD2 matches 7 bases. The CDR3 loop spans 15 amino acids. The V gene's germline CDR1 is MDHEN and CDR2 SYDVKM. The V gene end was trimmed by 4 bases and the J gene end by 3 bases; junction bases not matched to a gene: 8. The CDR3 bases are TGTGCCAGCAGTTCGGCCTCGGGGGGAGAAGAGACCCAGTACTTC. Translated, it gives CASSSASGGEETQYF.